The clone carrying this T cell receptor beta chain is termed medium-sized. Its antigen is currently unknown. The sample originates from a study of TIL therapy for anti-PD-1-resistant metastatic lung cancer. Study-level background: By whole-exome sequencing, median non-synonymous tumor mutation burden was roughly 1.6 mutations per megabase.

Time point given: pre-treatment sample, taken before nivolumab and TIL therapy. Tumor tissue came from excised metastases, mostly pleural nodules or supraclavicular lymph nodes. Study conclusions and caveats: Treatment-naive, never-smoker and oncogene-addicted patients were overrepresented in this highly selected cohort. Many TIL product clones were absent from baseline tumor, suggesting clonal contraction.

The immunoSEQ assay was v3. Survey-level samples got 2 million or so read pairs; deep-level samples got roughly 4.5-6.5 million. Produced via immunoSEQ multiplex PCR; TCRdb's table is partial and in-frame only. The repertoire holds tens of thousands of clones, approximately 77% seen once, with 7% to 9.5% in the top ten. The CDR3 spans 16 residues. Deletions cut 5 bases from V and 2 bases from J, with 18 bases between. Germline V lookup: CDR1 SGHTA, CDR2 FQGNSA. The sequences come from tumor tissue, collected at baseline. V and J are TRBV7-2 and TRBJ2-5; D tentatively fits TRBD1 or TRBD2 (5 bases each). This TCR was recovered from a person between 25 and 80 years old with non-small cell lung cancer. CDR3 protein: CASSQVGSGQQETQYF. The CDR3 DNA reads TGTGCCAGCAGCCAAGTTGGAAGCGGACAACAAGAGACCCAGTACTTC.